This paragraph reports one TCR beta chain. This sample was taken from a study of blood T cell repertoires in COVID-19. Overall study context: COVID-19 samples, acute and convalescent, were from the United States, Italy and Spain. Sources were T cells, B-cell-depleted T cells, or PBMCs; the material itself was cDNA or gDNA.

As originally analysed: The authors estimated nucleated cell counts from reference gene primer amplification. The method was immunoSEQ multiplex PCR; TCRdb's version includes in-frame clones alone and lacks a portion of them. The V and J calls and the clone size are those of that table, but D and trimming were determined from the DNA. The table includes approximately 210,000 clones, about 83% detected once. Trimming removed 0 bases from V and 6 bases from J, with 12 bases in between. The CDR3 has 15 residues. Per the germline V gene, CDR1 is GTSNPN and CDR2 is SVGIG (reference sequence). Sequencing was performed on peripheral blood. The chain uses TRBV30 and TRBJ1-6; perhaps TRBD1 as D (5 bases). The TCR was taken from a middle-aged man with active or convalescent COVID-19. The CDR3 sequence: CAWSVEQALNSPLHF. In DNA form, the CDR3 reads TGTGCCTGGAGTGTGGAACAGGCCCTTAATTCACCCCTCCACTTT.